Sequencing of this T cell receptor beta chain was carried out in a study of T-cell reconstitution after alpha-beta-depleted transplantation in children. The study's findings and limits: Reported findings indicate that, about two months after transplant, alpha-beta T cells came from several hundred expanded clones, which were derived from non-depleted graft cells. T-cell counts and diversity at one year post-transplant came mainly from newly produced T cells. Surviving recipient T cells and intrathymic progenitors accounted for some patients' high TCRbeta diversity at day 60.

Comments on this clonotype: Its antigen is currently unknown.

Unique molecular identifiers were incorporated during preparation of the TCRbeta library. One entry per CDR3 protein results from TCRdb running MiXCR on the PCR reads. In the table there are 900,000 or so distinct CDR3 sequences, 16% of which are singletons. Germline V lookup: CDR1 MGHRA, CDR2 YSYEKL. This CDR3 region has 17 residues. V was clipped by 5 bases and J by 1 base; unmatched bases: 11. The sequence was obtained from a male patient aged 10 to 17 who had a stem cell transplant for acute lymphoblastic leukemia, so the T cells may come from the graft donor. The rearrangement links TRBV4-1 to TRBJ2-1, with TRBD2 identical over 7 bases. Sample: PBMCs, mostly from graft donor cells, taken 360 days after TCRalphabeta/CD19-depleted stem cell transplant. The CDR3 loop reads CASSTQPTSSSYNEQFF. DNA for the CDR3: TGCGCCAGCAGCACCCAACCGACTAGCTCTTCCTACAATGAGCAGTTCTTC.